The 27 T cell receptor beta chains below come from one sample, sequenced in a study of blood T cells in healthy people across ages. Primers used in a second PCR of about 6 to 11 cycles were a sample-barcoded 5' primer and a J-beta primer mix. Using its own MiXCR run on the 5' RACE reads, TCRdb lists one record per CDR3 protein. The table has some 1.8 million distinct CDR3 sequences, about 39% seen once. Material for sequencing was blood. Source of these receptors: a human donor in good health.

The chain recombines TRBV6-6 with TRBJ1-2, with 10 bases lining up with TRBD1. This CDR3 comprises 17 residues. The V gene end was trimmed by 0 bases and the J gene end by 1 base; junction bases not matched to a gene: 5. The V gene's germline CDR1 is MNHNY and CDR2 SVGAGI (reference sequence). CDR3 sequence reads: CASSYSGTGVINYGYTF. In nucleotides, the CDR3 is TGTGCCAGCAGTTACTCTGGGACAGGGGTCATTAACTATGGCTACACCTTC.

This clonotype has just a few counts. This chain joins TRBV7-2 and TRBJ2-1; D remains ambiguous. The CDR3 loop spans 13 amino acids. Germline CDR1 SGHTA, CDR2 FQGNSA. The ends were cut back, 4 bases at V and 10 bases at J, with 14 bases in the middle. CDR3 sequence: CASSSSWGTEQFF. Here the CDR3 DNA reads TGTGCCAGCAGCTCCTCCTGGGGAACCGAGCAGTTCTTC.

This clonotype was seen a few times. The chain carries TRBV7-2 and TRBJ1-2; tentative D call: TRBD1 (6 bases). The V and J ends lost 1 base and 9 bases respectively, with 9 bases between them. Germline loops: CDR1 SGHTA, CDR2 FQGNSA. This CDR3 comprises 12 residues. The CDR3 DNA reads TGTGCCAGCAGCTTAGACAGGGACCGCTACACCTTC. It is translated as CASSLDRDRYTF.

The table lists this clonotype with a few counts. The chain joins TRBV5-4 to TRBJ2-5, with D perhaps matching TRBD2 (5 bases). The V end lost 3 bases, the J end lost 4 bases, and 10 bases lay between the germline ends. The germline V gene encodes CDR1 SGHNT and CDR2 YYREEE (reference sequence). This CDR3 spans 13 amino acids. The CDR3 here is CASSWGVGETQYF. CDR3 bases: TGTGCCAGCAGCTGGGGAGTTGGAGAGACCCAGTACTTC. Full variable domain (outside the CDR3, taken from reference TRBV5-4 and TRBJ2-5): ETGVTQSPTHLIKTRGQQVTLRCSSQSGHNTVSWYQQALGQGPQFIFQYYREEENGRGNFPPRFSGLQFPNYSSELNVNALELDDSALYLCASSWGVGETQYFGPGTRLLVL.

The sample holds many counts of this clonotype. V usage is TRBV29-1 and J usage is TRBJ2-7, with 7 bases matching TRBD2. The length of the CDR3 is 12 residues. Germline CDR1 reads SQVTM; CDR2 reads ANQGSEA. The trim removed 4 bases at V and 3 bases at J, leaving 3 bases unmatched. The CDR3 spells CSVGASGYEQYF. For the CDR3, the DNA is TGCAGCGTTGGGGCTAGCGGCTACGAGCAGTACTTC.

Here the CDR3 reads CASTERSHGGYTF. CDR3 DNA: TGTGCCAGCACGGAACGGTCCCACGGAGGCTACACCTTC. The V and J genes are TRBV7-2 and TRBJ1-2, with D hard to call. CDR3 size: 13 residues. The germline V and J ends were trimmed by 7 bases and 8 bases, with 17 bases remaining between them. Looked up from germline, CDR1 is SGHTA and CDR2 is FQGNSA.

The rearrangement links TRBV7-8 to TRBJ2-3; D remains ambiguous. CDR1 and CDR2 from the germline V gene are SGHVS and FQNEAQ. Trimming stripped 2 bases from V and 2 bases from J, with 8 bases between. This CDR3 contains 14 residues. In DNA form, the CDR3 reads TGTGCCAGCAGCTTAAGACTCCTCACAGATACGCAGTATTTT. It specifies CASSLRLLTDTQYF.

This clonotype was counted a few times. The gene calls are TRBV7-2 and TRBJ2-3; D may correspond to TRBD1 or TRBD2 (5 bases each). Trimming stripped 4 bases from V and 6 bases from J, with 8 bases between. This CDR3 region has 12 residues. The germline V gene encodes CDR1 SGHTA and CDR2 FQGNSA. In DNA form, the CDR3 reads TGTGCCAGCAGCTCCTGGGGGGATACGCAGTATTTT. Translating it yields CASSSWGDTQYF.

V and J are TRBV6-1 and TRBJ1-2; 7 bases line up with TRBD1. This CDR3 has 15 residues. Germline V gene lookup returns CDR1 MNHNS and CDR2 SASEGT. Unmatched junction bases numbered 9, after V lost 1 base and J lost 7 bases. As DNA, the CDR3 is TGTGCCAGCAGTGAAGAGGGCCCTAGGACAGGTGGCTACACCTTC. Its protein is CASSEEGPRTGGYTF.

The chain couples TRBV7-2 to TRBJ1-1, with D possibly matching TRBD1 (6 bases). The germline V gene has CDR1 SGHTA and CDR2 FQGNSA. The CDR3 is made up of 15 amino acids. The germline V and J ends were trimmed by 2 bases and 1 base, with 11 bases remaining between them. The CDR3 loop is CASSLYGGGNTEAFF. In DNA, the CDR3 is TGTGCCAGCAGCTTATATGGGGGCGGGAACACTGAAGCTTTCTTT.

About this clonotype: The junction shows a germline mismatch at one end, possibly a read error. The chain combines TRBV4-2 with TRBJ2-1; D unclear. The CDR3 extends over 17 amino acids. The germline V gene encodes CDR1 LGHNA and CDR2 YNFKEQ. In nucleotides, the CDR3 is TGTGCCTGCAGCCAAGATGCCGTCCCGAAGCCCTACAATGAGCAGTTCTTC. Protein sequence: CACSQDAVPKPYNEQFF.

This clonotype was picked up a small number of times. CDR3 coding DNA: TGTGCCACTCAAACAGGGGGTACTGAAGCTTTCTTT. This gives the protein CATQTGGTEAFF. The V call is TRBV10-3, the J call TRBJ1-1, with 8 bases matching TRBD1. With 10 bases clipped from V and 5 bases from J, the junction kept 6 bases outside the gene matches. The CDR3 has 12 amino acids. Germline V gene data show CDR1 as ENHRY and CDR2 as SYGVKD.

The V and J genes are TRBV4-2 and TRBJ1-1; TRBD1 is a possible D gene (5 bases). Trimming removed 2 bases at V and 5 bases at J, with 12 bases between. In germline, CDR1 is LGHNA, CDR2 YNFKEQ. The CDR3 totals 14 residues. In DNA form, the CDR3 reads TGTGCCAGCAGCCAACCCGGGGCCGGGACTGAAGCTTTCTTT. This encodes CASSQPGAGTEAFF.

There are a few counts of this clonotype. The chain recombines TRBV28 with TRBJ2-1; 10 bases map to TRBD2. Germline V gene lookup returns CDR1 MDHEN and CDR2 SYDVKM. V trimming: 6 bases; J trimming: 2 bases; junction bases outside the gene matches: 13. This CDR3 comprises 18 residues. CDR3 sequence: CASSYIAGGGFTYNEQFF. CDR3 coding DNA: TGTGCCAGCAGCTACATAGCGGGGGGCGGATTTACCTACAATGAGCAGTTCTTC.

The J gene is TRBJ2-1, the V gene TRBV7-2; 13 nucleotides line up with TRBD2. Trimming removed 5 bases from V and 7 bases from J; junction bases left unmatched: 8. CDR1 SGHTA and CDR2 FQGNSA come from the germline V gene. This CDR3 is built from 16 residues. CDR3 protein: CASSLTSGGALNEQFF. The CDR3 DNA follows: TGTGCCAGCAGCCTTACTAGCGGGGGGGCCCTAAATGAGCAGTTCTTC.

J is TRBJ1-1 and V is TRBV29-1; no clear D. The CDR3 loop spans 13 amino acids. Germline V gene sequence: CDR1 SQVTM, CDR2 ANQGSEA. V lost 5 bases and J 0 bases, leaving 10 bases between the germline ends. The chain's CDR3 is CSVSPVMNTEAFF. The CDR3 nucleotides read TGCAGCGTTTCGCCAGTTATGAACACTGAAGCTTTCTTT.

CDR3 protein: CASSSGQAPQETQYF. The DNA for the CDR3 is TGTGCCAGCAGTTCCGGACAGGCGCCACAAGAGACCCAGTACTTC. The rearrangement joins TRBV6-5 to TRBJ2-5; 7 nucleotides agree with TRBD1. Germline V gene data show CDR1 as MNHEY and CDR2 as SVGAGI. CDR3 length: 15 residues. V was clipped by 4 bases and J by 2 bases; unmatched bases: 7.

This clonotype was seen more than once but under ten times. The V gene is TRBV29-1, the J gene TRBJ1-1; 9 bases line up with TRBD1. The CDR3 loop spans 11 amino acids. Trimming removed 7 bases from V and 3 bases from J; junction bases left unmatched: 0. Germline V lookup: CDR1 SQVTM, CDR2 ANQGSEA. The CDR3 region is CSGTGDTEAFF. CDR3 coding DNA: TGCAGCGGGACAGGGGACACTGAAGCTTTCTTT.

As regards this clonotype: The junction and the germline gene differ at one end; a read error may be behind it. This chain links TRBV10-3 with TRBJ2-1, with a possible D match to TRBD2 (5 bases). The CDR3 extends over 15 amino acids. Looked up from germline, CDR1 is ENHRY and CDR2 is SYGVKD. The CDR3 loop reads CAIVASTSSYNEQFF. DNA of the CDR3: TGTGCCATCGTCGCTAGCACCAGCTCCTACAACGAGCAGTTCTTC.

The CDR3 spells CASSLIDISYEQYF. For the CDR3, the DNA is TGTGCCAGCAGCTTGATAGACATCTCCTACGAGCAGTACTTC. V and J are TRBV13 and TRBJ2-7; D not certain. This CDR3 is 14 amino acids long. With 3 bases removed from V and 0 bases from J, the gap between germline ends came to 9 bases. The V gene's germline CDR1 is PRHDT and CDR2 FYEKMQ (reference sequence).

With respect to this clonotype: One junction end disagrees with the germline gene, perhaps due to a read error. Here the CDR3 reads CAVRGSQGPQHF. Here the CDR3 DNA reads TGTGCCGTCAGGGGGTCCCAGGGGCCCCAGCATTTT. The gene calls are TRBV10-3 and TRBJ1-5; 7 bases fit TRBD1. CDR1 and CDR2 from the germline V gene are ENHRY and SYGVKD. This CDR3 has 12 residues.

This clonotype was detected only a few times. The chain joins TRBV12-3 or TRBV12-4 to TRBJ1-4, with TRBD1 as a possible D gene (5 bases). V dropped 3 bases and J dropped 0 bases, with 11 bases sitting between them. The length of the CDR3 is 16 residues. The chain's CDR3 is CASSLDMGATNEKLFF. The CDR3 DNA follows: TGTGCCAGCAGTTTGGATATGGGGGCAACTAATGAAAAACTGTTTTTT.

This clonotype was recorded a few times. The V call is TRBV20-1, the J call TRBJ2-7, with 7 nucleotides matching TRBD2. CDR1 DFQATT and CDR2 SNEGSKA come from the germline V gene (reference sequence). The length of the CDR3 is 13 residues. Trimming took 4 bases from V and 6 from J; bases not matched to a gene: 9. The CDR3 spells CSAILRTSFEQYF. The CDR3 DNA reads as TGCAGTGCTATACTCCGGACTAGTTTCGAGCAGTACTTC.

The chain has TRBV5-6 and TRBJ2-6, with D possibly matching TRBD1 (6 bases). Trimming shortened V by 2 bases and J by 0 bases, and 18 bases separated the two germline ends. From germline, CDR1 is SGHDT and CDR2 YYEEEE. The CDR3 extends over 19 amino acids. Here the CDR3 reads CASSFSMGARGSGANVLTF. The CDR3 coding sequence is TGTGCCAGCAGCTTCAGTATGGGGGCTAGGGGCTCTGGGGCCAACGTCCTGACTTTC.

V is TRBV6-1 and J is TRBJ1-2, with a weak D call TRBD1 (6 bases). The length of the CDR3 is 14 residues. Germline assignment: CDR1 MNHNS and CDR2 SASEGT. Between the trimmed V and J ends, which lost 7 bases and 2 bases, there was a span of 14 bases. The CDR3 nucleotides are TGTGCCAGCACCGAAGGGGGTACAAACTATGGCTACACCTTC. It codes for CASTEGGTNYGYTF.

V usage is TRBV2 and J usage is TRBJ1-2; D is uncertain. The germline CDR1 and CDR2 sequences are SNHLY and FYNNEI. The CDR3 is 14 amino acids. V dropped 5 bases and J dropped 0 bases, with 10 bases sitting between them. CDR3 in amino acids: CASSPPQPNYGYTF. CDR3 DNA: TGTGCCAGCAGTCCCCCTCAACCTAACTATGGCTACACCTTC.

The V gene is TRBV3-1, the J gene TRBJ1-2; 8 bases are shared with TRBD1. J lost 1 base, V lost 4 bases, and 17 bases had no gene match. Germline V gene lookup returns CDR1 LGHDT and CDR2 YNNKEL (reference sequence). CDR3 length equals 19 residues. CDR3 in amino acids: CASSPPWTGWVVDNYGYTF. The CDR3 bases are TGTGCCAGCAGCCCACCCTGGACAGGGTGGGTTGTGGATAACTATGGCTACACCTTC.